These 11 T cell receptor beta chains share one sample of origin, sequenced in a study of molecular identifiers for immune sequencing clone quantification. TCRdb reprocessed the PCR reads with MiXCR, giving one entry per CDR3 protein. The sample lists more than 450,000 distinct CDR3 sequences, about 25% occurring once. Sequencing was performed on naive CD8+ T cells from blood, with Jurkat cell RNA spiked in. Subset defined: FACS-sorted CD8+CD4-CCR7+CD45RA+ naive T cells. The receptor set was obtained from a human donor in good health. Some libraries in this study had Jurkat cell RNA spiked in.

This clonotype was picked up a small number of times. The genes are TRBV9 and TRBJ1-3; D may be TRBD1 (5 bases). The V gene's germline CDR1 is SGDLS and CDR2 YYNGEE. Trimming took 2 bases from V and 2 from J, leaving 8 bases between them. CDR3 size: 14 residues. CDR3 residues: CASSVSGTGNTIYF. DNA of the CDR3: TGTGCCAGCAGCGTTTCAGGGACTGGAAACACCATATATTTT.

This clonotype was picked up many times. The chain employs TRBV4-3 and TRBJ2-1; 10 bases agree with TRBD2. Germline CDR1 LGHNA, CDR2 YSLEER. V was clipped by 3 bases and J by 15 bases; unmatched bases: 17. CDR3 size: 16 residues. CDR3 sequence (DNA): TGCGCCAGCAGCCAGGAATTAGGGCTAGCGGGGGCCGGGGGGTTCTTC. Amino acids: CASSQELGLAGAGGFF.

The table lists this clonotype with a few counts. The gene calls are TRBV6-1 and TRBJ2-7; 9 bases map to TRBD1. V was pared by 2 bases and J by 12 bases, with 11 bases of the junction left unmatched. The V gene's germline CDR1 is MNHNS and CDR2 SASEGT. The CDR3 totals 14 residues. CDR3 nucleotide sequence: TGTGCCAGCAGTGAATGGACAGGGGCCCCCTTTCGGTACTTC. As protein: CASSEWTGAPFRYF.

In the case of this clonotype: It may be a read error: a sequence one base away is much more abundant. The V call is TRBV5-3, the J call TRBJ2-1; TRBD2 is a possible D gene (5 bases). TRBV5-3 is placed among ORFs of uncertain function. The V and J ends lost 10 bases and 12 bases respectively, with 23 bases between them. This CDR3 is 13 amino acids long. CDR3: CAGSPWGTRGQFF. In nucleotides, the CDR3 is TGTGCCGGCAGCCCGTGGGGAACCCGGGGGCAGTTCTTC.

The chain employs TRBV12-3 or TRBV12-4 and TRBJ2-5; the D is unclear. V was trimmed by 9 bases and J by 2 bases, leaving 16 bases between them. CDR3 size: 14 residues. Here the CDR3 reads CARSDVGKQETQYF. The CDR3 DNA sequence: TGTGCCAGAAGCGACGTGGGTAAGCAAGAGACCCAGTACTTC.

This clonotype was seen more than once but under ten times. J is TRBJ2-7 and V is TRBV27; D is perhaps TRBD1 or TRBD2 (6 bases each). Germline CDR1 MNHEY, CDR2 SMNVEV (reference sequence). Trimming stripped 5 bases from V and 9 bases from J, with 26 bases between. The CDR3 extends over 16 amino acids. CDR3 loop: CASSERVGGALSVQYF. DNA of the CDR3: TGTGCCAGCAGTGAAAGGGTGGGGGGCGCGCTATCAGTGCAGTACTTC.

This clonotype came up a few times. The chain links TRBV24-1 to TRBJ2-1, with unresolved D. This CDR3 region has 13 residues. V dropped 6 bases and J dropped 4 bases, with 9 bases sitting between them. Germline V gene data show CDR1 as KGHDR and CDR2 as SFDVKD. The CDR3 coding sequence is TGTGCCACCAGTTCCGGATTATACAATGAGCAGTTCTTC. This sequence encodes CATSSGLYNEQFF.

This clonotype was seen ten or more times. Its ends do not fully match the called genes, so a read error is possible. The chain joins TRBV28 to TRBJ2-7; 16 bases match TRBD2. The CDR3 runs to 13 residues. Looked up from germline, CDR1 is MDHEN and CDR2 is SYDVKM. The CDR3 sequence: CATFKRGLAGGFF. Written as DNA, the CDR3 is TGTGCCACCTTTAAAAGGGGACTAGCGGGAGGGTTCTTC.

This clonotype was seen a handful of times. J is TRBJ1-1 and V is TRBV7-6; D not resolved. The germline V and J ends were trimmed by 1 base and 1 base, with 10 bases remaining between them. CDR1 and CDR2 from the germline V gene are SGHVS and FNYEAQ. The CDR3 covers 15 residues. The CDR3 DNA is TGTGCCAGCAGCTTAGATGCGGGCCCGAACACTGAAGCTTTCTTT. This encodes CASSLDAGPNTEAFF.

In its sample, this clonotype was seen a few times. This sequence joins TRBV7-6 and TRBJ1-3, with 11 bases matching TRBD1. The CDR3 spans 17 residues. CDR1 is SGHVS and CDR2 is FNYEAQ in the germline V gene. V dropped 5 bases and J dropped 2; count of bases not matched to a gene: 8. The CDR3 region has the DNA TGTGCCAGCAGCCAATATCCGGACAGGGGGCCTGGAAACACCATATATTTT. Its translation: CASSQYPDRGPGNTIYF.

Concerning this clonotype itself: A much bigger clone sits one base away, suggesting this may be a read error. This rearrangement joins TRBV2 to TRBJ2-3, with a possible D match to TRBD1 (6 bases). The CDR3 covers 15 residues. The germline V and J ends were trimmed by 6 bases and 3 bases, with 16 bases remaining between them. Per germline, CDR1 SNHLY and CDR2 FYNNEI. The CDR3 DNA follows: TGTGCCAGCAGCTTATACAGGGAAACAACAGATACGCAGTATTTT. As protein: CASSLYRETTDTQYF.